The rows below give T cell receptor beta chains drawn from one sample of a study of blood T cell repertoires in COVID-19. The table came from immunoSEQ multiplex PCR; TCRdb's copy has only in-frame clones and leaves some out. The table includes tens of thousands of clones, approximately 77% detected once. Specimen: peripheral blood. The receptor source for this set is a man between 65 and 85 years old with COVID-19, enrolled during active disease. The CDR3 runs from the conserved cysteine through the conserved F or W. A D gene is named only where the DNA matches it firmly. Size values are once, few and many counts, or a class for expanded clones, and some rows have none.

d_gene	abundance	v_gene	j_gene	len	CDR3aa	CDR3nt
.	.	TRBV7-5	TRBJ2-5	19	CVRSLKGSGGDSRRETQYF	TGTGTCAGAAGCTTAAAAGGTTCGGGGGGGGACAGTCGGCGGGAGACCCAGTACTTC
.	.	TRBV30	TRBJ1-5	13	CAWTSTDDQPQHF	TGTGCCTGGACCTCGACAGACGATCAGCCCCAGCATTTT
.	.	TRBV9	TRBJ2-5	16	CASSVAPQGEGETQYF	TGTGCCAGCAGCGTAGCACCACAGGGGGAGGGAGAGACCCAGTACTTC
TRBD1	.	TRBV28	TRBJ2-7	14	CASLLQGASYEQYF	TGTGCCAGTCTCCTGCAGGGGGCTTCGTACGAGCAGTACTTC
TRBD1	.	TRBV6-5	TRBJ1-2	13	CATGDRGNYGYTF	TGTGCCACAGGGGACAGGGGCAACTATGGCTACACCTTC
TRBD2	.	TRBV7-2	TRBJ2-7	14	CASSLTSGGYEQYF	TGTGCCAGCAGCTTAACTAGCGGGGGCTACGAGCAGTACTTC
TRBD1	.	TRBV4-3	TRBJ1-4	15	CASSQEGTGGEKLFF	TGCGCCAGCAGCCAAGAGGGGACAGGGGGCGAAAAACTGTTTTTT
TRBD1	once	TRBV13	TRBJ2-7	13	CASSLDRGYEQYF	TGTGCCAGCAGCCTTGACAGGGGGTACGAGCAGTACTTC
.	.	TRBV24-1	TRBJ2-1	16	CATRHGGADSYNEQFF	TGTGCCACCAGACATGGCGGGGCGGACTCCTACAATGAGCAGTTCTTC
TRBD1	.	TRBV7-2	TRBJ2-1	15	CASSTDRGNYNEQFF	TGTGCCAGCAGCACGGACAGGGGAAACTACAATGAGCAGTTCTTC
.	.	TRBV12-3/TRBV12-4	TRBJ1-1	13	CASPGDAGGVAFF	TGTGCCAGCCCTGGGGACGCCGGGGGGGTGGCTTTCTTT
TRBD1	once	TRBV5-1	TRBJ1-1	13	CASSLKGDSEAFF	TGCGCCAGCAGCTTGAAAGGGGACAGTGAAGCTTTCTTT
TRBD2	.	TRBV7-2	TRBJ2-1	16	CASSAPGLAAYNEQFF	TGTGCCAGCAGCGCCCCGGGACTAGCGGCCTACAATGAGCAGTTCTTC
TRBD1	.	TRBV5-4	TRBJ1-2	13	CASTGQEILGYTF	TGTGCCAGTACGGGACAGGAAATACTTGGCTACACCTTC
TRBD1	.	TRBV29-1	TRBJ2-3	14	CSVPQGAYTDTQYF	TGCAGCGTTCCCCAGGGGGCTTACACAGATACGCAGTATTTT
.	.	TRBV6-5	TRBJ1-1	15	CASSPRQETNTEAFF	TGTGCCAGCAGTCCCCGACAAGAAACGAACACTGAAGCTTTCTTT
.	.	TRBV5-4	TRBJ2-7	14	CASSLETLNSEQYF	TGTGCCAGCAGCTTGGAAACTCTAAATAGCGAGCAGTACTTC
.	.	TRBV3-1/TRBV3-2	TRBJ1-5	14	CASSPYGGNQPQHF	TGTGCCAGCAGCCCATACGGGGGCAATCAGCCCCAGCATTTT
TRBD1	.	TRBV7-3	TRBJ2-1	15	CASSFDRGQYNEQFF	TGTGCCAGCAGCTTTGACAGGGGCCAGTACAATGAGCAGTTCTTC
TRBD1	.	TRBV5-4	TRBJ1-4	17	CASSRTGAIATNEKLFF	TGTGCCAGCAGTCGGACAGGGGCTATTGCAACTAATGAAAAACTGTTTTTT
TRBD1	.	TRBV25-1	TRBJ1-1	15	CASRPWDRENTEAFF	TGTGCCAGCAGGCCCTGGGACAGAGAGAACACTGAAGCTTTCTTT
.	.	TRBV10-2	TRBJ2-7	14	CASSRDRTTYEQYF	TGCGCCAGCAGCAGAGACAGGACGACCTACGAGCAGTACTTC
TRBD2	.	TRBV7-8	TRBJ2-2	20	CASSPEGRGMTSGRPGELFF	TGTGCCAGCAGCCCCGAGGGCAGGGGTATGACTAGCGGGAGACCCGGGGAGCTGTTTTTT
.	.	TRBV9	TRBJ1-2	15	CASSVGYTGSYGYTF	TGTGCCAGCAGCGTAGGGTATACAGGGAGCTATGGCTACACCTTC
TRBD1	.	TRBV3-1/TRBV3-2	TRBJ1-6	14	CASSQVQGGSPLHF	TGTGCCAGCAGCCAAGTCCAGGGGGGTTCACCCCTCCACTTT
.	.	TRBV28	TRBJ1-1	12	CASSPGRGEAFF	TGTGCCAGCAGCCCGGGCAGGGGTGAAGCTTTCTTT
.	.	TRBV5-4	TRBJ1-2	15	CASSLGGVFPNGYTF	TGTGCCAGCAGCTTGGGCGGGGTTTTTCCCAATGGCTACACCTTC
TRBD2	few	TRBV18	TRBJ2-1	15	CASSPSASGYNEQFF	TGTGCCAGCTCACCCTCTGCTAGCGGATACAATGAGCAGTTCTTC
TRBD1	.	TRBV27	TRBJ2-7	15	CASSWGDRGPYEQYF	TGTGCCAGCAGCTGGGGTGACAGGGGGCCCTACGAGCAGTACTTC
TRBD2	.	TRBV7-3	TRBJ2-1	15	CASSKLAGGRHEQFF	TGTGCCAGCAGCAAACTAGCGGGAGGGAGGCATGAGCAGTTCTTC
.	.	TRBV7-9	TRBJ1-3	16	CASSLALLESGNTIYF	TGTGCCAGCAGCTTAGCACTCTTGGAGTCTGGAAACACCATATATTTT
TRBD1	.	TRBV19	TRBJ1-5	15	CASSLTGKTNQPQHF	TGTGCCAGTAGTCTGACAGGGAAGACCAATCAGCCCCAGCATTTT
.	.	TRBV7-8	TRBJ1-3	15	CASSLVAFSGNTIYF	TGTGCCAGCAGCTTAGTGGCTTTCTCTGGAAACACCATATATTTT
.	.	TRBV6-6	TRBJ2-7	13	CASSYDGGYEQYF	TGTGCCAGCAGTTACGACGGGGGCTACGAGCAGTACTTC
TRBD2	few	TRBV27	TRBJ2-4	15	CASSPNSGRGDIQYF	TGTGCCAGCAGTCCGAATAGCGGGAGAGGGGACATTCAGTACTTC
.	.	TRBV5-1	TRBJ2-2	15	CASSLGGADTGELFF	TGCGCCAGCAGCTTGGGTGGGGCTGACACCGGGGAGCTGTTTTTT
TRBD1	.	TRBV4-2	TRBJ1-2	15	CASSQEGTGGYGYTF	TGTGCCAGCAGCCAGGAGGGGACAGGGGGCTATGGCTACACCTTC